This T cell receptor beta chain came from a study of cytomegalovirus exposure and HLA in healthy donors. As for the study in general: There were 65 million to 85 million unique TCRs (from HLA-typed donors) in an early data release.

The CDR3 is 11 residues long. From germline, CDR1 is KGHSH and CDR2 LQKENI. The ends were cut back, 3 bases at V and 4 bases at J, with 3 bases in the middle. The study, taken as a whole, reports: Later, TCR association rates were found to vary by HLA locus, highest for DRB1 and lowest for HLA-C. Earlier analysis yielded a pattern in which most TCR beta V segments were productive about 90% or about 30% of the time. Presence/absence analyses assumed roughly uniform sequencing depth across donors, which may not hold.

Regarding this clone: Its antigen is still unknown.

The PCR ran on 60 Vbeta and 13 Jbeta primers. Here immunoSEQ multiplex PCR was the method, and the copy in TCRdb shows in-frame clones only, minus some. The sample records roughly 290,000 clones, 80% being singletons. The sample comprised PBMCs. This chain connects TRBV18 to TRBJ1-2, with D uncertain. The receptor was derived from a girl aged 2-10 years in good health and CMV-seronegative. The CDR3, as DNA: TGTGCCAGCTCACCGAGCTATGGCTACACCTTC. This sequence encodes CASSPSYGYTF.